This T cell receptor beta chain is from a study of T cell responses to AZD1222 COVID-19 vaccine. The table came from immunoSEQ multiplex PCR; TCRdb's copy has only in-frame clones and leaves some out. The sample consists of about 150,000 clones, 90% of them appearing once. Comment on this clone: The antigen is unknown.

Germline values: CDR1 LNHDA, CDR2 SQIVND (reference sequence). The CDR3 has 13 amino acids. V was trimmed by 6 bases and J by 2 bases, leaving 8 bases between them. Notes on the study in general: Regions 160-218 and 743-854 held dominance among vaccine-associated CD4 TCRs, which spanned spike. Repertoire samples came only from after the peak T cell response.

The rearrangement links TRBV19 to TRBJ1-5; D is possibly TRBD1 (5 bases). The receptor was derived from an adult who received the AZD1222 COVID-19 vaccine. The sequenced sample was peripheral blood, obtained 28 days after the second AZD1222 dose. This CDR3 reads CASRSGGNQPQHF. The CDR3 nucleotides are TGTGCCAGTAGATCGGGGGGCAATCAGCCCCAGCATTTT. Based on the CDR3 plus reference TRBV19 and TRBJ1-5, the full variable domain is DGGITQSPKYLFRKEGQNVTLSCEQNLNHDAMYWYRQDPGQGLRLIYYSQIVNDFQKGDIAEGYSVSREKKESFPLTVTSAQKNPTAFYLCASRSGGNQPQHFGDGTRLSIL.